Sequencing of this T cell receptor beta chain was carried out in a study of blood T cell repertoires in COVID-19. Generated by immunoSEQ multiplex PCR, the TCRdb table keeps only in-frame clones and is missing some. The sample carries approximately 240,000 clones, 65% to 85% recorded once. Germline values: CDR1 LGHDT, CDR2 YNNKEL (reference sequence). The CDR3 loop spans 20 amino acids. The junction had 22 bases not matched to a gene; V was cut back by 9 bases and J by 0 bases. What was sequenced was peripheral blood. The TCR sequence derives from a young woman with COVID-19, enrolled during active disease. This chain joins TRBV3-1 (or the pseudogene TRBV3-2) and TRBJ2-4; 8 nucleotides line up with TRBD2. The DNA of the CDR3 is TGTGCCAGACTCGACGGCGGGGTCCTTACTAGCGGACTAGCCAAAAACATTCAGTACTTC. This encodes CARLDGGVLTSGLAKNIQYF.